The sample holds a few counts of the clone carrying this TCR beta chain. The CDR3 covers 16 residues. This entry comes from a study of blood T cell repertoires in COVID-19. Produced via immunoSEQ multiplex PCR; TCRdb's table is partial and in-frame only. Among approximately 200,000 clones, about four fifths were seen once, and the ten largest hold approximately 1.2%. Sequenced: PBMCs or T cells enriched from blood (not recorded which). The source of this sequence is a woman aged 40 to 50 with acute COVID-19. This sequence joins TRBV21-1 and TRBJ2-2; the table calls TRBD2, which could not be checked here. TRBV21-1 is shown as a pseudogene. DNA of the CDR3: TGTGCCAGCAGCCCCGCAGTCGGGAGGAACACCGGGGAGCTGTTTTTT. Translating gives CASSPAVGRNTGELFF.